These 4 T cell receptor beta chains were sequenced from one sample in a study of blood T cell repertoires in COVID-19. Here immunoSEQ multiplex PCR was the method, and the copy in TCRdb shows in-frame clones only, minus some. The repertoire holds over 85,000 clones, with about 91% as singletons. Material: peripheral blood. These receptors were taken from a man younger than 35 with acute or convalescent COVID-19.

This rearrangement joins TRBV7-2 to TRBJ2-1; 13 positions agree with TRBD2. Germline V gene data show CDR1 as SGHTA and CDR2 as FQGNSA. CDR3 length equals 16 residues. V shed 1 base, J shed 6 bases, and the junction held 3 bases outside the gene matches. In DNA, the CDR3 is TGTGCCAGCAGCTTAGGGAGACTAGCGGGAGGCAATGAGCAGTTCTTC. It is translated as CASSLGRLAGGNEQFF.

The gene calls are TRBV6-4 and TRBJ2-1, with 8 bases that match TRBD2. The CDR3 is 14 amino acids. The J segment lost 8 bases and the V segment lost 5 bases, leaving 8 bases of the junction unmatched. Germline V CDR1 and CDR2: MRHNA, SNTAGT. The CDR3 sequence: CASSLGSGVDEQFF. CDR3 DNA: TGTGCCAGCAGTCTCGGTAGCGGGGTTGATGAGCAGTTCTTC.

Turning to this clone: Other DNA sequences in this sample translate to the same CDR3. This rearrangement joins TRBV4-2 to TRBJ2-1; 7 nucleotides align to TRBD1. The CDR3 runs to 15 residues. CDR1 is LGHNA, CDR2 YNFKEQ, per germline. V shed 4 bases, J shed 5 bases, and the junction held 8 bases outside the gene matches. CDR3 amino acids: CASSLRAGGNNEQFF. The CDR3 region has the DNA TGTGCCAGCAGCCTCCGAGCAGGGGGTAACAATGAGCAGTTCTTC.

DNA for the CDR3: TGCGCCAGCAGCGGAAGTGCGGGGTCCTACGAGCAGTACTTC. This encodes CASSGSAGSYEQYF. The genes are TRBV5-1 and TRBJ2-7; D possibly corresponds to TRBD2 (6 bases). The CDR3 extends over 14 amino acids. V lost 4 bases to trimming and J lost 1 base, with 12 bases between them. The germline V gene has CDR1 SGHRS and CDR2 YFSETQ.